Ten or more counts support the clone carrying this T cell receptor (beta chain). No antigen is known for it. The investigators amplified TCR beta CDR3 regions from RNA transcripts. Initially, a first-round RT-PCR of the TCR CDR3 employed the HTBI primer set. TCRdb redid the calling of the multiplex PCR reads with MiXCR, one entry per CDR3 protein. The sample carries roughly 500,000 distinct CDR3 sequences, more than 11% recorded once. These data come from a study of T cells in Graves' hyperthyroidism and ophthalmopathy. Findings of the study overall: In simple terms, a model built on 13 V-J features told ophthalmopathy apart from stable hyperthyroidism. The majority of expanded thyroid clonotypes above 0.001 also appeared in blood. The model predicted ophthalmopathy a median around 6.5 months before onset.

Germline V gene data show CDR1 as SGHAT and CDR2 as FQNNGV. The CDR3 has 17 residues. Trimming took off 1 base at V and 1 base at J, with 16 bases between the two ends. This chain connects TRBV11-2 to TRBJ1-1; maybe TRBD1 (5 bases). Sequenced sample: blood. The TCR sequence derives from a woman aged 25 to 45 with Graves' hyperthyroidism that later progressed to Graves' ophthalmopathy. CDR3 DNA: TGTGCCAGCAGCTTAGTCCCCCGGGGGAATAAGAACACTGAAGCTTTCTTT. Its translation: CASSLVPRGNKNTEAFF.